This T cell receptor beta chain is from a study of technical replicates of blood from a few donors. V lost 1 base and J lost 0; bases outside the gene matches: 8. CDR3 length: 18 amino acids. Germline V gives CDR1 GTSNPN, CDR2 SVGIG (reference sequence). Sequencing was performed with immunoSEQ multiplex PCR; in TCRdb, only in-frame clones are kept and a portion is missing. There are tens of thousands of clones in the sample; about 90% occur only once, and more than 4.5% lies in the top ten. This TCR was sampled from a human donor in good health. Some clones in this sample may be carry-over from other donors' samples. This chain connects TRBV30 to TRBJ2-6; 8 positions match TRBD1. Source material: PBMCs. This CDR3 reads CAWSGWDRPGSGANVLTF. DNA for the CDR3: TGTGCCTGGAGTGGATGGGACAGGCCCGGCTCTGGGGCCAACGTCCTGACTTTC.